The 12 T cell receptor beta chains given below trace back to one sample, sequenced in a study of early T cells in non-severe SARS-CoV-2 infection. TCRdb analysed the 5' RACE reads with MiXCR anew, one entry per CDR3 protein. The sample has tens of thousands of distinct CDR3 sequences; 11% to 15% are singletons. The sequenced material came from whole blood. These receptors were taken from an adult who was a healthcare worker with PCR-confirmed SARS-CoV-2 infection or an uninfected control (not recorded which).

This clonotype was recorded a few times. This chain links TRBV12-3 or TRBV12-4 with TRBJ1-1, with TRBD1 identical over 7 bases. With V trimmed by 6 bases and J by 0 bases, 7 bases remained unmatched. This CDR3 comprises 15 residues. This CDR3 reads CASRGTVRLNTEAFF. The CDR3 DNA reads as TGTGCCAGCAGAGGGACAGTGCGTTTGAACACTGAAGCTTTCTTT.

The chain employs TRBV29-1 and TRBJ1-2; D is ambiguous. V dropped 6 bases and J dropped 2 bases, with 13 bases sitting between them. The CDR3 runs 13 residues. CDR1 is SQVTM, CDR2 ANQGSEA, per germline. The CDR3 nucleotides are TGCAGCGTGTCGATGGAGGGAAACTATGGCTACACCTTC. Protein: CSVSMEGNYGYTF.

V gene TRBV4-1 combines with J gene TRBJ2-1; D might be TRBD2 (5 bases). This CDR3 comprises 14 residues. Trimming cost V 3 bases and J 6 bases, with 12 bases left between them. Germline lookup yields CDR1 MGHRA and CDR2 YSYEKL. CDR3: CASSQSDFPNEQFF. Written as DNA, the CDR3 is TGCGCCAGCAGCCAGTCGGACTTCCCCAATGAGCAGTTCTTC.

J is TRBJ2-5 and V is TRBV7-9; no clear D gene. This CDR3 spans 15 amino acids. Looked up from germline, CDR1 is SEHNR and CDR2 is FQNEAQ (reference sequence). Trimming cost V 3 bases and J 1 base, with 12 bases left between them. This CDR3 reads CASSLIIYGQETQYF. The CDR3 bases are TGTGCCAGCAGCTTGATAATATACGGCCAAGAGACCCAGTACTTC.

Only a few counts were recorded for this clonotype. V is TRBV19 and J is TRBJ1-5; 10 positions match TRBD1. This CDR3 spans 14 amino acids. J lost 6 bases, V lost 6 bases, and 5 bases had no gene match. Germline loops: CDR1 LNHDA, CDR2 SQIVND (reference sequence). DNA of the CDR3: TGTGCCAGTAGCCAGACAGGGGGCCCTCAGCCCCAGCATTTT. Encoded protein: CASSQTGGPQPQHF.

This clonotype was found a few times. This chain connects TRBV11-1 to TRBJ1-1; the D is unclear. There are 15 residues in the CDR3. Trimming shortened V by 4 bases and J by 5 bases, and 17 bases separated the two germline ends. CDR1 is SGHAT, CDR2 FQDESV, per germline (reference sequence). CDR3 nucleotide sequence: TGTGCCAGCAGCTCCTGGGATATCGACGGGACTGAAGCTTTCTTT. Translating gives CASSSWDIDGTEAFF.

This clonotype was observed at least ten times. The junction does not match germline at one end; this may be a read error. V is TRBV9 and J is TRBJ2-1, with 11 bases matching TRBD2. CDR3 size: 13 residues. Per germline, CDR1 SGDLS and CDR2 YYNGEE. CDR3 in amino acids: CASSGGAHNEQFF. CDR3 nucleotides: TGTGCCAGTAGCGGGGGGGCACACAATGAGCAGTTCTTC. Using reference TRBV9 and TRBJ2-1 for the parts outside the CDR3, the full variable domain is DSGVTQTPKHLITATGQRVTLRCSPRSGDLSVYWYQQSLDQGLQFLIQYYNGEERAKGNILERFSAQQFPDLHSELNLSSLELGDSALYFCASSGGAHNEQFFGPGTRLTVL.

The sample holds many counts of this clonotype. V usage is TRBV28 and J usage is TRBJ2-7, with D perhaps being TRBD1 or TRBD2 (6 bases each). With 3 bases removed from V and 0 bases from J, the gap between germline ends came to 12 bases. Germline loops: CDR1 MDHEN, CDR2 SYDVKM. This CDR3 has 15 amino acids. The CDR3 nucleotides read TGTGCCAGCAGTTTTCTGCGGGACAACTCCTACGAGCAGTACTTC. Residues: CASSFLRDNSYEQYF.

V is TRBV12-3 or TRBV12-4 and J is TRBJ2-7; 7 positions agree with TRBD1. The trim removed 7 bases at V and 7 bases at J, leaving 7 bases unmatched. This CDR3 has 12 residues. This CDR3 reads CASMTGPKEQYF. CDR3 in DNA: TGTGCCAGCATGACAGGGCCCAAAGAGCAGTACTTC.

This clonotype was seen repeatedly, ten times or more. This chain connects TRBV7-6 to TRBJ1-1, with 8 bases aligning to TRBD1. Germline values: CDR1 SGHVS, CDR2 FNYEAQ. V shed 1 base and J 1 base; nucleotides not matched to a gene: 2. The CDR3 has 15 amino acids. The CDR3 DNA follows: TGTGCCAGCAGCTTAGAGGGGACAGGGAACACTGAAGCTTTCTTT. Translation gives CASSLEGTGNTEAFF.

This clonotype was found a few times. V and J are TRBV3-1 and TRBJ1-2; D is uncertain. CDR1 LGHDT and CDR2 YNNKEL come from the germline V gene (reference sequence). V shed 4 bases and J shed 3 bases, with 12 bases lying between them. This CDR3 spans 14 amino acids. CDR3 amino acids: CASSLMRGHYGYTF. CDR3 in DNA: TGTGCCAGCAGCCTTATGAGAGGGCACTATGGCTACACCTTC.

V usage is TRBV9 and J usage is TRBJ2-7; 8 nucleotides agree with TRBD1. The V segment lost 4 bases and the J segment 4 bases; nucleotides outside the gene matches: 16. This CDR3 contains 17 residues. In germline, CDR1 is SGDLS, CDR2 YYNGEE. The CDR3 sequence: CASSPGTGGGGRYEQYF. In DNA, the CDR3 is TGTGCCAGCAGCCCCGGAACAGGGGGAGGCGGTCGGTACGAGCAGTACTTC.